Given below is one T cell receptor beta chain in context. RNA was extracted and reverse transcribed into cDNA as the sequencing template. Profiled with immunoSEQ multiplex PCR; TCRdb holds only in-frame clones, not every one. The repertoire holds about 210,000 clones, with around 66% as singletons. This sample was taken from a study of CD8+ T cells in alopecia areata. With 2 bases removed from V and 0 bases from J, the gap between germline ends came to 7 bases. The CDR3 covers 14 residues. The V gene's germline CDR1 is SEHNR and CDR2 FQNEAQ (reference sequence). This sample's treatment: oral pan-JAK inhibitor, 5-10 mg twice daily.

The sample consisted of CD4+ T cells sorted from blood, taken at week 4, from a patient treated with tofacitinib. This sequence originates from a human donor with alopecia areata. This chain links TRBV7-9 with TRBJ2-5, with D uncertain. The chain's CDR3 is CASSLYSNQETQYF. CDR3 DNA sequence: TGTGCCAGCAGCTTATATTCCAACCAAGAGACCCAGTACTTC.